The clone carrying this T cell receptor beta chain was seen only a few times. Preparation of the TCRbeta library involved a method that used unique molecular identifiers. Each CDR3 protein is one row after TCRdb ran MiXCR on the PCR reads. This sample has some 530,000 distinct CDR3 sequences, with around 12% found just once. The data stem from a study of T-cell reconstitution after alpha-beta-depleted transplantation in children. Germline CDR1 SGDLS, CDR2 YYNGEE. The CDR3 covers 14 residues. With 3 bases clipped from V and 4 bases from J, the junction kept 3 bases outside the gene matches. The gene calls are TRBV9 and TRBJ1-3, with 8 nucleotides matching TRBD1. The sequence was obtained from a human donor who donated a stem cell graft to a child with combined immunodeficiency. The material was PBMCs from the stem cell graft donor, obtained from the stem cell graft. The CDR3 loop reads CASSDRGNGNTIYF. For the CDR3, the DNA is TGTGCCAGCAGCGACAGGGGGAACGGAAACACCATATATTTT.